The 26 T cell receptor beta chains given below trace back to one sample, sequenced in a study of blood T cell repertoires in COVID-19. Assay: immunoSEQ multiplex PCR; the TCRdb copy retains only in-frame clones and omits some. The sample lists tens of thousands of clones; 70% to 90% were seen once. Sequencing was done on a sample of peripheral blood. These receptors all come from a human donor in a cohort sampled during active COVID-19.

In its sample, this clone was seen a few times. The V call is TRBV27, the J call TRBJ2-7; 7 nucleotides align to TRBD1. The germline V gene has CDR1 MNHEY and CDR2 SMNVEV (reference sequence). The CDR3 is made up of 15 amino acids. With V trimmed by 5 bases and J by 2 bases, 9 bases remained unmatched. CDR3 in DNA: TGTGCCAGCAGTGGGACAGAGGGTGGAACCTACGAGCAGTACTTC. It encodes CASSGTEGGTYEQYF.

The chain couples TRBV5-1 to TRBJ2-2, with D maybe TRBD2 (6 bases). Trimming removed 4 bases from V and 5 bases from J, with 12 bases in between. The V gene's germline CDR1 is SGHRS and CDR2 YFSETQ. This CDR3 has 14 amino acids. The CDR3 DNA sequence: TGCGCCAGCAGCGCCGGGACTGAGACCGGGGAGCTGTTTTTT. This encodes CASSAGTETGELFF.

The V gene is TRBV24-1, the J gene TRBJ1-2, with D tentatively TRBD1 (6 bases). This CDR3 has 12 amino acids. Germline assignment: CDR1 KGHDR and CDR2 SFDVKD. Deletions cut 9 bases from V and 3 bases from J, with 10 bases between. CDR3 in amino acids: CATLGAHYGYTF. CDR3 coding DNA: TGTGCCACCTTGGGGGCCCACTATGGCTACACCTTC.

The V gene is TRBV7-3, the J gene TRBJ2-1; tentatively, D is TRBD1 (5 bases). Germline assignment: CDR1 SGHTA and CDR2 FQGTGA. Trimming took off 5 bases at V and 9 bases at J, with 14 bases between the two ends. The CDR3 is 13 amino acids. DNA for the CDR3: TGTGCCAGCAGCCATGACAGAGACGGTGAGCAGTTCTTC. Amino acid sequence: CASSHDRDGEQFF.

This clone was recorded only once. Within the sample, other DNA sequences also encode this same CDR3. The CDR3, as DNA: TGTGCCAGCTCACCACGGGGGCCCGAGCAGTACTTC. It specifies CASSPRGPEQYF. The gene calls are TRBV18 and TRBJ2-7; D might be TRBD1 (6 bases). Germline loops: CDR1 KGHSH, CDR2 LQKENI. The CDR3 is 12 residues long. Trimming shortened V by 1 base and J by 6 bases, and 7 bases separated the two germline ends. Full variable domain (rest looked up from reference TRBV18 and TRBJ2-7): NAGVMQNPRHLVRRRGQEARLRCSPMKGHSHVYWYRQLPEEGLKFMVYLQKENIIDESGMPKERFSAEFPKEGPSILRIQQVVRGDSAAYFCASSPRGPEQYFGPGTRLTVT.

The V gene is TRBV5-6, the J gene TRBJ2-7; TRBD1 matches 8 bases. Germline lookup yields CDR1 SGHDT and CDR2 YYEEEE. V gave up 4 bases and J gave up 2 bases; unmatched junction bases: 5. This CDR3 is 14 amino acids long. The CDR3 loop is CASSPGQVPYEQYF. In nucleotides, the CDR3 is TGTGCCAGCAGCCCGGGACAGGTCCCCTACGAGCAGTACTTC.

The rearrangement links TRBV5-4 to TRBJ2-2; TRBD2 agrees at 7 bases. This CDR3 comprises 15 residues. Trimming removed 5 bases from V and 4 bases from J; junction bases left unmatched: 8. Germline V gives CDR1 SGHNT, CDR2 YYREEE (reference sequence). CDR3 nucleotide sequence: TGTGCCAGCAGTCTCGGACTAGGTGGCACCGGGGAGCTGTTTTTT. Protein sequence: CASSLGLGGTGELFF. Combining the CDR3 with reference TRBV5-4 and TRBJ2-2 gives the whole variable domain ETGVTQSPTHLIKTRGQQVTLRCSSQSGHNTVSWYQQALGQGPQFIFQYYREEENGRGNFPPRFSGLQFPNYSSELNVNALELDDSALYLCASSLGLGGTGELFFGEGSRLTVL.

The chain links TRBV2 to TRBJ2-7, with 7 bases that match TRBD2. CDR3 size: 15 residues. Losses at the gene ends were 6 bases for V and 0 bases for J; bases not matched to a gene: 8. The germline V gene encodes CDR1 SNHLY and CDR2 FYNNEI. The CDR3 coding sequence is TGTGCCAGCAGCGAAAGCGGGGCGAGCTCCTACGAGCAGTACTTC. Its translation is CASSESGASSYEQYF. The full variable domain, its missing parts supplied by reference TRBV2 and TRBJ2-7, is EPEVTQTPSHQVTQMGQEVILRCVPISNHLYFYWYRQILGQKVEFLVSFYNNEISEKSEIFDDQFSVERPDGSNFTLKIRSTKLEDSAMYFCASSESGASSYEQYFGPGTRLTVT.

The chain carries TRBV5-5 and TRBJ2-2; 7 nucleotides align to TRBD2. This CDR3 is built from 13 residues. With V trimmed by 1 base and J by 7 bases, 1 base remained unmatched. Per the germline V gene, CDR1 is SGHKS and CDR2 is YYEKEE (reference sequence). DNA for the CDR3: TGTGCCAGCAGCTTGAGGACTAGCGGGGAGCTGTTTTTT. The encoded protein is CASSLRTSGELFF.

The rearrangement joins TRBV3-1 (or the pseudogene TRBV3-2) to TRBJ1-2; perhaps TRBD1 as D (6 bases). CDR3 length: 13 amino acids. V was pared by 0 bases and J by 4 bases, with 6 bases between. CDR1 LGHDT and CDR2 YNNKEL come from the germline V gene (reference sequence). In DNA form, the CDR3 reads TGTGCCAGCAGCCAAGAGGGGGCCTATGGCTACACCTTC. Encoded protein: CASSQEGAYGYTF.

This sequence joins TRBV4-2 and TRBJ2-3; TRBD2 matches at 10 bases. The V and J ends lost 1 base and 1 base, in that order; junction bases with no gene match: 2. This CDR3 has 16 amino acids. The germline CDR1 and CDR2 sequences are LGHNA and YNFKEQ. CDR3 in DNA: TGTGCCAGCAGCCAAGGAACTAGCGGGGGCACAGATACGCAGTATTTT. Its translation: CASSQGTSGGTDTQYF.

The chain employs TRBV5-5 and TRBJ2-5, with D unclear. In germline, CDR1 is SGHKS, CDR2 YYEKEE (reference sequence). V was pared by 4 bases and J by 4 bases, with 8 bases between. CDR3 length equals 12 residues. CDR3 DNA sequence: TGTGCCAGCAGCCGGTGGGCAGAGACCCAGTACTTC. Protein: CASSRWAETQYF. Full variable domain (outside the CDR3, taken from reference TRBV5-5 and TRBJ2-5): DAGVTQSPTHLIKTRGQQVTLRCSPISGHKSVSWYQQVLGQGPQFIFQYYEKEERGRGNFPDRFSARQFPNYSSELNVNALLLGDSALYLCASSRWAETQYFGPGTRLLVL.

The chain carries TRBV6-5 and TRBJ1-2, with 12 bases lining up with TRBD1. The CDR3 is made up of 15 amino acids. Germline CDR1 is MNHEY and CDR2 is SVGAGI. Germline trimming cut 7 bases from V and 5 bases from J; bases unmatched to any gene: 8. The DNA for the CDR3 is TGTGCCAGCACCCTGGGACAGGGGGCGGGGTATGGCTACACCTTC. Translating gives CASTLGQGAGYGYTF.

The J gene is TRBJ2-3, the V gene TRBV19; D perhaps matches TRBD1 (5 bases). Germline V gives CDR1 LNHDA, CDR2 SQIVND (reference sequence). The ends were cut back, 6 bases at V and 1 base at J, with 14 bases in the middle. The CDR3 loop spans 15 amino acids. CDR3 protein: CASRPRVGGTDTQYF. The CDR3 bases are TGTGCCAGTAGACCCAGGGTTGGGGGCACAGATACGCAGTATTTT.

The V gene is TRBV19, the J gene TRBJ1-1; no reliable D call. Germline CDR1 reads LNHDA; CDR2 reads SQIVND (reference sequence). Trimming left V 4 bases short and J 1 base short, with 10 bases between. This CDR3 comprises 14 residues. This chain's CDR3 is CASSRLRENTEAFF. DNA for the CDR3: TGTGCCAGTAGTAGACTAAGGGAGAACACTGAAGCTTTCTTT.

DNA of the CDR3: TGTGCCAGTAGTATAGTAGGGACAGGGGGTTACGAGCAGTACTTC. This codes for CASSIVGTGGYEQYF. The chain employs TRBV19 and TRBJ2-7, with 11 bases identical to TRBD1. The CDR3 runs 15 residues. Losses at the gene ends were 1 base for V and 4 bases for J; bases not matched to a gene: 3. From germline, CDR1 is LNHDA and CDR2 SQIVND (reference sequence).

The chain combines TRBV7-6 with TRBJ2-2; 9 bases match TRBD1. This CDR3 has 17 residues. V lost 1 base and J lost 6; bases outside the gene matches: 9. CDR1 and CDR2 from the germline V gene are SGHVS and FNYEAQ. The CDR3 nucleotides are TGTGCCAGCAGCTTAGGAATGGGGACAGGGATCCCCGGGGAGCTGTTTTTT. Encoded protein: CASSLGMGTGIPGELFF.

This rearrangement joins TRBV7-9 to TRBJ1-6; no clear D gene. The germline V gene encodes CDR1 SEHNR and CDR2 FQNEAQ (reference sequence). Trimming removed 5 bases at V and 4 bases at J, with 9 bases between. This CDR3 is 14 amino acids long. The CDR3 spells CASSTGVYNSPLHF. DNA of the CDR3: TGTGCCAGCAGCACCGGAGTTTATAATTCACCCCTCCACTTT.

The rearrangement joins TRBV5-4 to TRBJ2-1; 12 nucleotides match TRBD2. The germline gives CDR1 SGHNT, CDR2 YYREEE (reference sequence). The CDR3 is 14 amino acids. V was pared by 9 bases and J by 5 bases, with 6 bases of the junction left unmatched. The CDR3 DNA sequence: TGTGCCACCAGGACTAGCGGGGAGAACAATGAGCAGTTCTTC. Translation gives CATRTSGENNEQFF.

There are a few counts of this clone. This chain uses TRBV7-9 with TRBJ1-2; D gene unclear. Germline CDR1 is SEHNR and CDR2 is FQNEAQ (reference sequence). The CDR3 consists of 12 residues. V was pared by 2 bases and J by 4 bases, with 5 bases between. Here the CDR3 DNA reads TGTGCCAGCAGCTTACCAGGCTATGGCTACACCTTC. This codes for CASSLPGYGYTF.

This clone has just one count. This chain joins TRBV12-3 or TRBV12-4 and TRBJ2-1, with a tentative D call TRBD1 (6 bases). Trimming took 6 bases from V and 7 from J, leaving 13 bases between them. There are 13 residues in the CDR3. The CDR3 loop reads CASSRDTRNEQFF. CDR3 coding DNA: TGTGCCAGCAGCAGGGACACCCGGAATGAGCAGTTCTTC.

The chain couples TRBV2 to TRBJ2-5, with TRBD1 matching over 7 bases. V dropped 6 bases and J dropped 6; count of bases not matched to a gene: 13. Germline V gives CDR1 SNHLY, CDR2 FYNNEI. This CDR3 is 15 amino acids long. CDR3 DNA: TGTGCCAGCAGCCTAGCAGACAGGGCTGGGAAGACCCAGTACTTC. It yields the protein CASSLADRAGKTQYF.

In this sample, this clone is medium-sized (0.01 to 0.1%). The V gene is TRBV16, the J gene TRBJ2-5; TRBD1 aligns across 9 bases. This CDR3 has 15 amino acids. Germline CDR1 KGHSY, CDR2 FQNENV. The trim removed 1 base at V and 4 bases at J, leaving 4 bases unmatched. This CDR3 reads CASSQFTGGGETQYF. In DNA form, the CDR3 reads TGTGCCAGCAGCCAATTTACAGGGGGCGGAGAGACCCAGTACTTC.

The rearrangement uses TRBV5-4 and TRBJ1-4, with D tentatively TRBD1 (5 bases). Trimming stripped 7 bases from V and 2 bases from J, with 12 bases between. There are 14 residues in the CDR3. Per germline, CDR1 SGHNT and CDR2 YYREEE (reference sequence). The CDR3 sequence: CASGKWGTNEKLFF. Here the CDR3 DNA reads TGTGCCAGCGGCAAGTGGGGCACTAATGAAAAACTGTTTTTT.

The chain uses TRBV5-1 and TRBJ2-2; tentatively, D is TRBD1 (6 bases). The V and J ends lost 0 bases and 3 bases respectively, with 6 bases between them. Germline CDR1 SGHRS, CDR2 YFSETQ. The CDR3 has 14 amino acids. CDR3 loop: CASSLGTDTGELFF. CDR3 nucleotides: TGCGCCAGCAGCTTGGGGACAGACACCGGGGAGCTGTTTTTT.

The chain recombines TRBV6-1 with TRBJ1-1, with 7 bases that match TRBD1. CDR3 length equals 13 residues. Trimming cost V 4 bases and J 4 bases; bases outside gene matches: 3. Germline-derived CDR1 and CDR2 are MNHNS and SASEGT. The CDR3 spells CASSVAGGTEAFF. The CDR3 DNA sequence: TGTGCCAGCAGTGTAGCAGGGGGCACTGAAGCTTTCTTT.